This TCR beta chain was observed in a study of radiotherapy plus CTLA-4 blockade in lung cancer. About the research overall: Of the patients, under 20% showed objective responses and about 30% attained disease control. Overall study findings and caveats: After treatment with radiotherapy plus ipilimumab, TCR clones that came from the tumor expanded in blood.

The CDR3 is 15 amino acids. From germline, CDR1 is SGHTA and CDR2 FQGTGA. V lost 5 bases to trimming and J lost 0 bases, with 13 bases between them. As concerns this clone: What it binds is unknown.

The assay was immunoSEQ multiplex PCR, and TCRdb's table has in-frame clones only and misses some. The data hold more than 95,000 clones, with roughly 79% observed a single time. The sample here was peripheral blood, taken from a patient treated with radiotherapy plus ipilimumab. The sequence derives from a human donor with non-small cell lung cancer who had a partial response to radiotherapy plus ipilimumab. Some clones in this sample may be carry-over from other donors' samples. V is TRBV7-3 and J is TRBJ1-1; no definite D call. CDR3 residues: CASSLKDGMNTEAFF. In DNA form, the CDR3 reads TGTGCCAGCAGCCTTAAAGACGGGATGAACACTGAAGCTTTCTTT.